The sequence of this T cell receptor (beta chain) was determined in a study of cytomegalovirus exposure and HLA in healthy donors. The PCR contained 60 Vbeta and 13 Jbeta primers. Sequencing was performed with immunoSEQ multiplex PCR; in TCRdb, only in-frame clones are kept and a portion is missing. The sample comprises approximately 110,000 clones, more than 9.5% of which are singletons, and roughly a sixth rests with the top ten. Germline V gene lookup returns CDR1 MNHNY and CDR2 SVGAGI (reference sequence). CDR3 length: 13 amino acids. Trimming cost V 7 bases and J 2 bases; bases outside gene matches: 4. This clone was found a few times. Antigen: not known. General observations from the study: Fewer N-insertions than the approximately 700-donor mean were reportedly shown by an Asian-associated ancestry cluster in a later analysis. In an earlier analysis, most TCR beta V segments were productive about 87% or about 30% of the time. The study designated 150 or so TCR beta chains cytomegalovirus-associated. Cytomegalovirus status was reportedly diagnosed by the classifier with high sensitivity and specificity.

The TCR comes from a man aged 40-49 years in good health and CMV-seropositive. Sequenced input: PBMCs. The V and J genes are TRBV6-6 and TRBJ2-7, with TRBD1 matching over 8 bases. CDR3 in amino acids: CASTGQGTYEQYF. CDR3 DNA: TGTGCCAGCACCGGACAGGGAACCTACGAGCAGTACTTC.